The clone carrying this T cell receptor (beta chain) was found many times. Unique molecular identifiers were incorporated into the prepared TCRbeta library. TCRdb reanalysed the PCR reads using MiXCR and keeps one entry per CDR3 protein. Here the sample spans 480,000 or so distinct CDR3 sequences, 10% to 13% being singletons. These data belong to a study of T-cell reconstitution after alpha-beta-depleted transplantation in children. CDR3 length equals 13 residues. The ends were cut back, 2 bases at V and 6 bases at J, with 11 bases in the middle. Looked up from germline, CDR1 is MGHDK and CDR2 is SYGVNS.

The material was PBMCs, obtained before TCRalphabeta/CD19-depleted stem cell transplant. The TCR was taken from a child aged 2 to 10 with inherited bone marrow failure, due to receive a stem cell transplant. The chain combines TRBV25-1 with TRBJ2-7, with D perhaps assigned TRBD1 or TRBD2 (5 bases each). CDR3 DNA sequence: TGTGCCAGCAGTGAAAGGGCAGGGAGCGAGCAGTACTTC. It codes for CASSERAGSEQYF.